This TCR beta chain was recovered during a study of blood T cell repertoires in COVID-19. Study at large: The United States, Italy and Spain were the sources of the acute and convalescent COVID-19 samples. PBMCs, B-cell-depleted T cells, or T cells provided the cDNA or gDNA that made up the material.

In the original workflow: Reference gene primer amplification gave nucleated cell count estimates. The method was immunoSEQ multiplex PCR; TCRdb's version includes in-frame clones alone and lacks a portion of them. D and trimming come from the DNA, and the V and J calls and clone size come from that table. This sample has approximately 240,000 clones, with approximately 80% found just once. The CDR3 loop spans 15 amino acids. Per the germline V gene, CDR1 is SGHNT and CDR2 is YYREEE (reference sequence). Trimming shortened V by 6 bases and J by 5 bases, and 20 bases separated the two germline ends. Membership in each cohort depended on participant-reported clinical history.

The V and J genes are TRBV5-4 and TRBJ2-5, with D possibly being TRBD1 (6 bases). The sequenced sample was PBMCs or T cells enriched from blood (not recorded which). This clonotype originated in a woman aged 40 to 50 with acute COVID-19. Here the CDR3 reads CASTLLVGARETQYF. DNA of the CDR3: TGTGCCAGCACCCTACTAGTGGGGGCGAGGGAGACCCAGTACTTC.